A selection of T cell receptor beta chains follows, all from one sample in a study of shared clonotypes between healthy human individuals. Sequencing used immunoSEQ multiplex PCR; TCRdb keeps in-frame clones, though not all of them. The table has around 1.9 million clones, 85% to 95% seen once. The specimen sequenced was naive CD8+ T cells from PBMCs. These receptors originate from a man aged 18-30 years in good health. Some clones in this sample may be carry-over from other donors' samples. The CDR3 runs from the conserved cysteine through the conserved F or W. The D gene is left open where the match is weak. Size values are once, few and many counts, or a class for expanded clones, and some rows have none.

V	size	J	D	DNA	CDR3
TRBV7-8	-	TRBJ1-4	-	TGTGCCAGCAGCTTAATTAGAACTCTCGATGAAAAACTGTTTTTT	CASSLIRTLDEKLFF
TRBV7-8	-	TRBJ1-2	-	TGTGCCAGCAGCGTTACCCGAAAGACCTATGGCTACACCTTC	CASSVTRKTYGYTF
TRBV6-5	-	TRBJ2-1	TRBD2	TGTGCCAGCAGTTATGTTGCGGGAGGGAGCGATGAGCAGTTCTTC	CASSYVAGGSDEQFF
TRBV7-8	-	TRBJ2-7	-	TGTGCCAGCAGCTTAGTATTGAGGGCTGACTACGAGCAGTACTTC	CASSLVLRADYEQYF
TRBV7-9	-	TRBJ1-1	-	TGTGCCAGCTCCTTCGCGGGCGTACGCACTGAAGCTTTCTTT	CASSFAGVRTEAFF
TRBV29-1	-	TRBJ2-7	TRBD1	TGCAGCGTCACAGGGGAGTCGGTCCACGAGCAGTACTTC	CSVTGESVHEQYF
TRBV5-6	-	TRBJ1-2	-	TGTGCCAGCAGCTCGGAGGGCACATCGGACTATGGCTACACCTTC	CASSSEGTSDYGYTF
TRBV9	-	TRBJ2-1	TRBD2	TGTGCCAGCAGCGGATTAAACCTAGCGGGACTTTACAATGAGCAGTTCTTC	CASSGLNLAGLYNEQFF
TRBV4-3	-	TRBJ2-3	TRBD1	TGCGCCAGCAGCCAAGAATGGGACAGGGAGGCAGATACGCAGTATTTT	CASSQEWDREADTQYF
TRBV7-8	-	TRBJ2-7	TRBD1	TGTGCCAGCAGCTTAGCGCGGGGACAGGGGAACGAGCAGTACTTC	CASSLARGQGNEQYF
TRBV9	-	TRBJ1-1	-	TGTGCCAGCAGCCCCAGACAGAAAGGAGGCTCCTTAGAAGCTTTCTTT	CASSPRQKGGSLEAFF
TRBV27	-	TRBJ2-1	-	TGTGCCAGCAGCAACCGGGGCCAAGGCAATGAGCAGTTCTTC	CASSNRGQGNEQFF
TRBV6-5	-	TRBJ2-7	TRBD1	TGTGCCAGCAGTCCGCCGGGACAGCCCAGCTACGAGCAGTACTTC	CASSPPGQPSYEQYF
TRBV7-9	-	TRBJ1-1	-	TGTGCCAGCAGCTTTCAGGGCCACACTGAAGCTTTCTTT	CASSFQGHTEAFF
TRBV27	-	TRBJ1-1	-	TGTGCCAGCAGTTTGGTCGGTAACACTGAAGCTTTCTTT	CASSLVGNTEAFF
TRBV28	-	TRBJ2-6	TRBD1	TGTGCCAGCAGCCCGACAGGGGGGACTGGGGCCAACGTCCTGACTTTC	CASSPTGGTGANVLTF
TRBV18	-	TRBJ2-5	TRBD2	TGTGCCAGCTCACCACTTCGGACTAGCGGCCCCCTCCAAGAGACCCAGTACTTC	CASSPLRTSGPLQETQYF
TRBV11-2	few	TRBJ1-1	-	TGTGCCAGCAGCTTAGTACGAGTGGAAGCTTTCTTT	CASSLVRVEAFF
TRBV4-1	once	TRBJ2-7	-	TGCGCCAGCAGCCCCGCGGGCGGTACCGGCTACGAGCAGTACTTC	CASSPAGGTGYEQYF
TRBV11-3	-	TRBJ2-1	-	TGTGCCAGCAGCTTAGTCGAAAGGGGTGGAGGGGAGCAGTTCTTC	CASSLVERGGGEQFF
TRBV27	-	TRBJ2-5	-	TGTGCCAGCAGTTTTGGGTTCAGCGCCCAAGAGACCCAGTACTTC	CASSFGFSAQETQYF
TRBV7-3	-	TRBJ2-6	-	TGTGCCAGCAGCTTAAATCCCCGACAGTACAGCTCTGGGGCCAACGTCCTGACTTTC	CASSLNPRQYSSGANVLTF
TRBV6-5	-	TRBJ2-7	TRBD2	TGTGCCAGCAGTTACCGGGACTACTCCTACGAGCAGTACTTC	CASSYRDYSYEQYF
TRBV19	-	TRBJ1-1	-	TGTGCCAGTAGTATAGACGGGGAAACTGAAGCTTTCTTT	CASSIDGETEAFF
TRBV13	-	TRBJ2-1	-	TGTGCCAGCAGCTTACGTGTCGGGACCTACAATGAGCAGTTCTTC	CASSLRVGTYNEQFF
TRBV7-9	few	TRBJ2-4	-	TGTGCCAGCAGCTTAGGGACTAAAAACATTCAGTACTTC	CASSLGTKNIQYF
TRBV13	-	TRBJ1-1	-	TGTGCCAGCAGCCCTCCGGACAGCTTGAACACTGAAGCTTTCTTT	CASSPPDSLNTEAFF
TRBV9	-	TRBJ1-3	-	TGTGCCAGCAGCCCCAGTGGGGGATACAGGGGAAACACCATATATTTT	CASSPSGGYRGNTIYF
TRBV10-3	-	TRBJ2-1	TRBD2	TGTGCCATCGGCGGGGGGGGTTACAATGAGCAGTTCTTC	CAIGGGGYNEQFF
TRBV4-2	-	TRBJ2-7	TRBD1	TGTGCCAGCAGCCCACCCGGGACAGGGTTCGGCTACGAGCAGTACTTC	CASSPPGTGFGYEQYF
TRBV5-6	-	TRBJ1-5	TRBD1	TGTGCCAGCAGCCTAGGACAGGAGAATCAGCCCCAGCATTTT	CASSLGQENQPQHF
TRBV9	-	TRBJ2-1	TRBD2	TGTGCCAGCAGCCCACGTGAACTAGCGGGCCCCTGGGATGAGCAGTTCTTC	CASSPRELAGPWDEQFF
TRBV1	-	TRBJ2-7	-	TGCACCAGCAGTTGCCAAGGACTAGCGGGAGTCGAGCAGTACTTC	CTSSCQGLAGVEQYF
TRBV10-3	-	TRBJ1-1	-	TGTGCCATCAGTGACCCCGTGGGAGCTAACACTGAAGCTTTCTTT	CAISDPVGANTEAFF
TRBV27	once	TRBJ2-3	-	TGTGCCAGCAGGTTCAGCGGGACAGATACGCAGTATTTT	CASRFSGTDTQYF
TRBV7-9	-	TRBJ2-4	TRBD1	TGTGCCAGCAGCCCGGGACAGATGGCGGCCAAAAACATTCAGTACTTC	CASSPGQMAAKNIQYF
TRBV7-9	once	TRBJ1-2	TRBD1	TGTGCCAGCAGTCGAGGACAGGGTGAGATCCTCCTCTATGGCTACACCTTC	CASSRGQGEILLYGYTF
TRBV5-3	-	TRBJ2-1	-	TGTGCCAGAAGCTCTTCGGGAGACTTATCCTACAATGAGCAGTTCTTC	CARSSSGDLSYNEQFF
TRBV28	-	TRBJ2-3	TRBD1	TGTGCCAGCAGCCCCCCAGGGGGCCGTTTTATGGATACGCAGTATTTT	CASSPPGGRFMDTQYF
TRBV7-8	-	TRBJ2-1	TRBD2	TGTGCCAGCAGCTTAGGACTAGCGGGAACCTACAATGAGCAGTTCTTC	CASSLGLAGTYNEQFF
TRBV29-1	-	TRBJ2-3	-	TGCAGCGTTCGGGGGCAAAAAGATACGCAGTATTTT	CSVRGQKDTQYF
TRBV9	-	TRBJ2-7	-	TGTGCCAGCAGCCCCCAGAGTAGCGGTGTGCGCGAGCAGTACTTC	CASSPQSSGVREQYF
TRBV7-9	few	TRBJ2-2	-	TGTGCCAGCAGCTTAGGCCGGCCCGGGGAGCTGTTTTTT	CASSLGRPGELFF
TRBV4-3	once	TRBJ2-1	-	TGCGCCAGCAGCGGCACGATCCTTACCTCCTACAATGAGCAGTTCTTC	CASSGTILTSYNEQFF
TRBV28	-	TRBJ2-7	TRBD1	TGTGCCAGCAGTTTATACAGGGGGCTAGGGGAGCAGTACTTC	CASSLYRGLGEQYF
TRBV19	-	TRBJ2-3	-	TGTGCCAGTAGTTTTTTCACAGGAAGCACAGATACGCAGTATTTT	CASSFFTGSTDTQYF
TRBV27	-	TRBJ2-1	TRBD2	TGTGCCAGCACCCCGAGCGGGGGGAGCTCCTACAATGAGCAGTTCTTC	CASTPSGGSSYNEQFF
TRBV5-1	once	TRBJ1-1	-	TGCGCCAGCAGCTTGGAGGGGAACGCCGAGTCTGCTTTCTTT	CASSLEGNAESAFF
TRBV5-5	-	TRBJ2-5	TRBD1	TGTGCCAGCAGCTTTGAGGACAGGGACGGAGAGACCCAGTACTTC	CASSFEDRDGETQYF
TRBV19	once	TRBJ2-5	TRBD1	TGTGCCAGTAGTATATTCGGACAGGGGTTGCAAGAGACCCAGTACTTC	CASSIFGQGLQETQYF
TRBV7-9	-	TRBJ2-1	TRBD2	TGTGCCAGCAGCTCTCGGGAGGCCTCCTACAATGAGCAGTTCTTC	CASSSREASYNEQFF
TRBV27	-	TRBJ1-4	TRBD1	TGTGCCAGCAGCCTTATGATGACAGGGGGCGAAAAACTGTTTTTT	CASSLMMTGGEKLFF
TRBV7-9	-	TRBJ2-7	TRBD2	TGTGCCAGCAGACCCATAGCGGGGCCCAACTACGAGCAGTACTTC	CASRPIAGPNYEQYF
TRBV7-9	-	TRBJ1-1	TRBD1	TGTGCCAGCAGCTATTCGACAGGGGGGAACACTGAAGCTTTCTTT	CASSYSTGGNTEAFF